The entry that follows covers one T cell receptor (beta chain) sequence. The antigen remains undetermined. This specimen belongs to a study of graft-versus-host responses after intestinal transplantation. Overall study: Uniformly, recipients were administered anti-thymocyte globulin induction with subsequent tacrolimus and steroids for 3 to 4 years.

The method was immunoSEQ multiplex PCR; TCRdb's version includes in-frame clones alone and lacks a portion of them. Among 65,000 to 90,000 clones listed, about 91% were seen once. The input for sequencing was unstimulated CD8+ T cells sorted from spleen or lymph node cells, taken before transplant. The receptor was derived from a human donor who was the organ donor for an intestinal transplant.

In nucleotides, the CDR3 is TGTGCCAGCGGGGGGGGTATGAATCAGCCCCAGCATTTT. This codes for CASGGGMNQPQHF. The chain joins TRBV27 to TRBJ1-5, with a weak D call TRBD1 (5 bases). Germline assignment: CDR1 MNHEY and CDR2 SMNVEV (reference sequence). The CDR3 runs to 13 residues. The germline V and J ends were trimmed by 8 bases and 4 bases, with 12 bases remaining between them.